This TCR beta chain derives from a study of T cell repertoires in cytomegalovirus infection. Overall study context: Alongside well-studied HLA-B-restricted CMV epitopes, recently identified HLA-C-restricted CMV epitopes were also used. It can be stated that public TCR beta signatures indicated CMV infection as well as a matching HLA type.

A note on this clonotype: Its cognate antigen is unknown.

General study points: HLA-C-restricted TCR beta clonotypes specific for CMV led the ex vivo response. Based on cumulative public TCR beta family frequency, carriers of CMV plus the relevant HLA were identified.

TCRdb independently ran MiXCR on the reads; one entry per CDR3 protein. The repertoire holds a few hundred thousand distinct CDR3 sequences, with 40% as singletons. Between the trimmed V and J ends, which lost 3 bases and 3 bases, there was a span of 8 bases. The CDR3 spans 13 residues. Per the germline V gene, CDR1 is SGHTA and CDR2 is FQGNSA. The sample here was cultured PBMCs, taken from culture after CMV antigen stimulation. The chain recombines TRBV7-2 with TRBJ1-1, with D uncertain. The clonotype was recovered from a human donor in good health (CMV status not recorded). Some clones in this sample may be carry-over from other donors' samples. CDR3 in DNA: TGTGCCAGCAGCTTTTCGGTTGACACTGAAGCTTTCTTT. As protein: CASSFSVDTEAFF. The whole variable domain, filled in from reference TRBV7-2 and TRBJ1-1, reads GAGVSQSPSNKVTEKGKDVELRCDPISGHTALYWYRQSLGQGLEFLIYFQGNSAPDKSGLPSDRFSAERTGGSVSTLTIQRTQQEDSAVYLCASSFSVDTEAFFGQGTRLTVV.